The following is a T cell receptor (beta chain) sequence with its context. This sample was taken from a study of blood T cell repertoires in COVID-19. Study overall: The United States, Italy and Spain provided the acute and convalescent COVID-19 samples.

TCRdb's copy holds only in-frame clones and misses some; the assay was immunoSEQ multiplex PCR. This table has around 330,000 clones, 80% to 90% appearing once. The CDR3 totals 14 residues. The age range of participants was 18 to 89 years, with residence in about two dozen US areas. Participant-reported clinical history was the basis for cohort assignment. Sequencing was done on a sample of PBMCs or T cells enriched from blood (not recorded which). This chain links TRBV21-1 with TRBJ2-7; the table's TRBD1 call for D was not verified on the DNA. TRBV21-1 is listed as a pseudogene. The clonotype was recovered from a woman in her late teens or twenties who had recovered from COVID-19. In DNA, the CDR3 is TGTGCCAGCAGCACCCGACAGGGACCCTACGAGCAGTACTTC. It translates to CASSTRQGPYEQYF.